This TCR beta chain was profiled in a study of OX40 agonist ivuxolimab in advanced cancers. Study as a whole: Patients got intravenous ivuxolimab at 0.01 to 10 mg/kg every 2 weeks. The study's findings and limits: At doses 0.1 to 3.0 mg/kg, CD4+ and CD8+ clones expanded. Relatively little clonal expansion, among the lowest observed, appeared in partial responders at 0.1-3.0 mg/kg.

Individuals having autoimmune disease history or systemic immunosuppression were not enrolled. The germline V gene encodes CDR1 SGHVS and CDR2 FQNEAQ. The CDR3 extends over 16 amino acids. Of note for this clone: Antigen unknown. At one of its ends the junction is not consistent with the germline gene, which may arise from a read error.

Clones were read by immunoSEQ multiplex PCR, and TCRdb kept only the in-frame ones, dropping some. Of about 12,000 clones listed, roughly 81% were seen once; the top ten hold around an eighth. This clonotype originated in an adult with an advanced solid tumor such as melanoma, head and neck, liver or kidney cancer. Sequencing used CD4+ or CD8+ T cells sorted from blood, obtained in a trial of the OX40 agonist ivuxolimab. The chain combines TRBV7-8 with TRBJ1-3; D gene ambiguous. The CDR3 spells CASTLAAGSSGNTIYF. The CDR3 DNA is TGTGCCAGCACCTTAGCGGCGGGATCCTCTGGAAACACCATATATTTT.